This paragraph reports one T cell receptor beta chain. Its target is not known. The data were taken from a study of beta chain features in type 1 diabetes. Regarding the study as a whole: Lower insertion and higher deletion counts appeared at VDJ junctions in type 1 diabetes patients.

The V gene's germline CDR1 is SGHNT and CDR2 YYREEE (reference sequence). The V end was cut by 4 bases, the J end by 6 bases, with 13 bases between. There are 13 residues in the CDR3. Since all of the isolated RNA was reverse transcribed, expressed TCRB transcripts were what got sequenced. Repertoires were generated with immunoSEQ multiplex PCR, while TCRdb's copy carries only in-frame clones and drops some. Of around 350,000 clones in the sample, roughly an eighth are singletons; the top ten hold roughly 0.017%. The authors sorted CD4+ naive, central memory, regulatory and stem cell-like memory cells via CD45RO/CCR7/CD25/CD127/CD95/CD27. All sorted populations exceeded 95% purity.

This receptor was identified in a man aged 18 to 30 in good health. Sequenced input: naive CD4+ T cells from blood. V and J are TRBV5-4 and TRBJ1-1; D call uncertain. The DNA for the CDR3 is TGTGCCAGCAGCCCCGGGAGGCAGTCTGAAGCTTTCTTT. It is translated as CASSPGRQSEAFF.